The next 32 T cell receptor beta chains were all read from a single sample in a study of monozygotic twins with inflammatory bowel disease. For each CDR3 protein, TCRdb gives one entry from its re-call of the 5' RACE reads, without DNA. The sample holds about 160,000 distinct CDR3 sequences. The sequencing sample was made of blood. These TCRs come from a human donor with ulcerative colitis or Crohn's disease, or a healthy co-twin of an affected twin (not recorded which).

This chain uses TRBV25-1 with TRBJ2-7; TCRdb lists TRBD1, though no DNA is available to test this call. Germline CDR1 and CDR2: MGHDK and SYGVNS. CDR3 length: 15 residues. The CDR3 reads CASSPPGGTGIEQYF.

The chain joins TRBV6-1 to TRBJ2-2. This CDR3 is 14 amino acids long. Germline-derived CDR1 and CDR2 are MNHNS and SASEGT. CDR3 sequence reads: CASSLLYNTGELFF.

The rearrangement uses TRBV5-1 and TRBJ2-4; TCRdb calls TRBD2, which cannot be checked without DNA. The CDR3 is 18 amino acids. Germline CDR1 SGHRS, CDR2 YFSETQ. The CDR3 is CASSPWTSQGVAKNIQYF.

The V call is TRBV7-2, the J call TRBJ2-3. The CDR3 length is 13 residues. Germline lookup yields CDR1 SGHTA and CDR2 FQGNSA. CDR3 loop: CASGSIRTDTQYF.

The V call is TRBV23-1, the J call TRBJ2-7; TCRdb proposes TRBD2, but this gene call is untestable without DNA. TRBV23-1 is sorted into the ORF group, with uncertain function. The CDR3 contains 19 residues. The CDR3 loop is CASSQSSSGGGCRSYEQYF.

The chain joins TRBV5-6 to TRBJ2-3. CDR3 length: 16 residues. Germline V gene data show CDR1 as SGHDT and CDR2 as YYEEEE. CDR3 in amino acids: CASSFGQGSGTDTQYF.

The genes are TRBV5-1 and TRBJ2-7; TCRdb designates TRBD1, a call that cannot be tested without DNA. The CDR3 contains 15 residues. Germline V gene lookup returns CDR1 SGHRS and CDR2 YFSETQ. The CDR3 spells CASSSERRQGGEQYF.

This rearrangement joins TRBV30 to TRBJ2-7; TCRdb designates TRBD2, a call that cannot be tested without DNA. The V gene's germline CDR1 is GTSNPN and CDR2 SVGIG (reference sequence). The CDR3 is 13 residues long. The CDR3 reads CACRLAGLGEQYF.

This rearrangement joins TRBV11-2 to TRBJ1-2. The CDR3 is 15 amino acids. Per germline, CDR1 SGHAT and CDR2 FQNNGV. CDR3 in amino acids: CASSLDRRQSYGYTF.

CDR3 region: CASSLRTSGRGETQYF. The rearrangement joins TRBV11-2 to TRBJ2-5; TCRdb gives TRBD2 as the D gene, but with no DNA this cannot be confirmed. Germline lookup yields CDR1 SGHAT and CDR2 FQNNGV. The CDR3 has 16 amino acids. Variable domain in full (rest from reference TRBV11-2 and TRBJ2-5): EAGVAQSPRYKIIEKRQSVAFWCNPISGHATLYWYQQILGQGPKLLIQFQNNGVVDDSQLPKDRFSAERLKGVDSTLKIQPAKLEDSAVYLCASSLRTSGRGETQYFGPGTRLLVL.

The chain recombines TRBV7-8 with TRBJ2-7; TCRdb lists TRBD2, though no DNA is available to test this call. The CDR3 covers 14 residues. Germline CDR1 reads SGHVS; CDR2 reads FQNEAQ. CDR3 sequence: CASTPGPAAYEQYF.

The chain carries TRBV9 and TRBJ1-1; TCRdb names TRBD1, which stays unverified in the absence of DNA. The V gene's germline CDR1 is SGDLS and CDR2 YYNGEE. CDR3 length equals 17 residues. The CDR3 reads CASSAVPPGGVNTEAFF.

The chain is built from TRBV14 and TRBJ2-5; the D call from TCRdb, TRBD2, cannot be confirmed without DNA. This CDR3 region has 16 residues. From germline, CDR1 is SGHDN and CDR2 FVKESK. CDR3 sequence reads: CASSHLAGGVVETQYF.

The gene calls are TRBV19 and TRBJ2-1; TCRdb proposes TRBD2, but this gene call is untestable without DNA. The germline V gene has CDR1 LNHDA and CDR2 SQIVND (reference sequence). The CDR3 extends over 15 amino acids. CDR3 in amino acids: CASSFGLAGVIEQFF.

V is TRBV7-3 and J is TRBJ2-5; TCRdb indicates TRBD2, and absent DNA this call remains unverified. CDR1 and CDR2 from the germline V gene are SGHTA and FQGTGA. The CDR3 length is 15 residues. The CDR3 reads CASSETSGRMKTQYF.

The rearrangement links TRBV6-5 to TRBJ2-3; absent DNA, TCRdb's TRBD2 call cannot be checked. The CDR3 consists of 18 residues. Germline V gene lookup returns CDR1 MNHEY and CDR2 SVGAGI. The CDR3 sequence: CASSYGPPSGSTADTQYF.

The V gene is TRBV11-2, the J gene TRBJ2-2; TCRdb's D call of TRBD1 is untestable without DNA. This CDR3 has 16 residues. CDR1 is SGHAT, CDR2 FQNNGV, per germline. The CDR3 sequence: CASSLARTLNTGELFF. Supplemented by reference TRBV11-2 and TRBJ2-2, the full variable domain reads EAGVAQSPRYKIIEKRQSVAFWCNPISGHATLYWYQQILGQGPKLLIQFQNNGVVDDSQLPKDRFSAERLKGVDSTLKIQPAKLEDSAVYLCASSLARTLNTGELFFGEGSRLTVL.

The rearrangement uses TRBV9 and TRBJ1-1. The CDR3 loop spans 15 amino acids. The V gene's germline CDR1 is SGDLS and CDR2 YYNGEE. CDR3 protein: CASSPVPSVVGEAFF.

This chain joins TRBV19 and TRBJ2-7; no DNA is available, so the TRBD1 call from TCRdb remains unchecked. The CDR3 loop spans 13 amino acids. The germline V gene has CDR1 LNHDA and CDR2 SQIVND (reference sequence). CDR3 in amino acids: CASITQGTGEQYF.

The J gene is TRBJ2-5, the V gene TRBV10-3; TCRdb outputs TRBD1, but without DNA this stays unchecked. CDR3 length: 13 residues. The germline CDR1 and CDR2 sequences are ENHRY and SYGVKD. Here the CDR3 reads CAIALTGQETQYF.

The CDR3 sequence: CASSREVSTEAFF. V gene TRBV6-4 combines with J gene TRBJ1-1. The germline CDR1 and CDR2 sequences are MRHNA and SNTAGT. There are 13 residues in the CDR3.

The chain carries TRBV7-2 and TRBJ1-2; TCRdb outputs TRBD1, but without DNA this stays unchecked. CDR1 and CDR2 from the germline V gene are SGHTA and FQGNSA. CDR3 length: 15 residues. CDR3: CASSLGLPGYYGYTF.

CDR3 region: CASSQGTLSNQPQHF. The V call is TRBV12-3 or TRBV12-4, the J call TRBJ1-5; TCRdb outputs TRBD1, but without DNA this stays unchecked. CDR3 length equals 15 residues.

The genes are TRBV5-1 and TRBJ2-1; lacking DNA, the TRBD2 call made by TCRdb goes unchecked. This CDR3 region has 16 residues. CDR1 SGHRS and CDR2 YFSETQ come from the germline V gene. The CDR3 region is CASSFLTSGPTGEQFF.

The chain couples TRBV11-2 to TRBJ1-3; as DNA is missing, the TRBD1 call by TCRdb cannot be tested. CDR1 and CDR2 (germline): SGHAT, FQNNGV. The CDR3 length is 12 residues. CDR3 in amino acids: CASTGERNTIYF.

This chain connects TRBV5-1 to TRBJ2-2; TCRdb returns TRBD1, unconfirmable since there is no DNA. CDR1 and CDR2 from the germline V gene are SGHRS and YFSETQ. This CDR3 region has 16 residues. The CDR3 protein is CASSSRQGAVTGELFF.

The rearrangement links TRBV20-1 to TRBJ2-1; the D gene TCRdb calls, TRBD2, cannot be checked with no DNA. The CDR3 contains 16 residues. CDR1 is DFQATT and CDR2 is SNEGSKA in the germline V gene (reference sequence). The CDR3 region is CSASNARESPYNEQFF.

This chain links TRBV11-1 with TRBJ2-2; checking the TCRdb D call of TRBD1 is not possible without DNA. This CDR3 spans 14 amino acids. Per the germline V gene, CDR1 is SGHAT and CDR2 is FQDESV (reference sequence). The CDR3 sequence is CASSDRVGTGELFF.

This rearrangement joins TRBV7-9 to TRBJ1-1; checking the TCRdb D call of TRBD1 is not possible without DNA. There are 13 residues in the CDR3. CDR1 is SEHNR and CDR2 is FQNEAQ in the germline V gene (reference sequence). CDR3: CASSLMKGTEAFF.

The genes are TRBV7-9 and TRBJ2-7; TCRdb calls TRBD1, which cannot be checked without DNA. Germline CDR1 and CDR2: SEHNR and FQNEAQ (reference sequence). This CDR3 has 17 residues. Here the CDR3 reads CASRQGPGQGVTYEQYF.

The chain recombines TRBV7-2 with TRBJ2-7. Germline lookup yields CDR1 SGHTA and CDR2 FQGNSA. The CDR3 spans 14 residues. The CDR3: CASSLVKGTYEQYF.

The CDR3 here is CASSPRTGGSVYGYTF. The chain recombines TRBV12-3 or TRBV12-4 with TRBJ1-2; the D call of TRBD1 rests on TCRdb alone, since no DNA is present to check it. This CDR3 region has 16 residues.